These 29 T cell receptor beta chains originate from one sample sequenced in a study of early T cells in non-severe SARS-CoV-2 infection. Each CDR3 protein gets one entry after TCRdb re-called the 5' RACE reads with MiXCR. The data contain tens of thousands of distinct CDR3 sequences, over 9.5% of them seen just once; the ten biggest clones take up around 4.3%. Sequencing was performed on whole blood, taken at baseline. The origin of the receptors is an adult who was a healthcare worker with PCR-confirmed SARS-CoV-2 infection or an uninfected control (not recorded which).

In its sample, this clonotype was seen a few times. This sequence joins TRBV20-1 and TRBJ2-1; tentatively, D is TRBD1 or TRBD2 (6 bases each). CDR3 length: 15 residues. Germline assignment: CDR1 DFQATT and CDR2 SNEGSKA (reference sequence). The germline V and J ends were trimmed by 6 bases and 3 bases, with 18 bases remaining between them. The DNA for the CDR3 is TGCAGTGCCCCGGACCCCCGGGGGCTCTACAATGAGCAGTTCTTC. Translating it yields CSAPDPRGLYNEQFF.

This clonotype occurred once. CDR3 region: CASSPGGRQNIQYF. Written as DNA, the CDR3 is TGTGCCAGCAGCCCGGGGGGGAGGCAAAACATTCAGTACTTC. The rearrangement joins TRBV7-2 to TRBJ2-4, with 8 nucleotides matching TRBD2. Germline CDR1 SGHTA, CDR2 FQGNSA. The CDR3 is 14 residues long. V was pared by 5 bases and J by 5 bases, with 5 bases of the junction left unmatched.

This clonotype has more than one count but fewer than ten. The chain combines TRBV7-9 with TRBJ2-1; D unclear. V was pared by 1 base and J by 0 bases, with 13 bases between. CDR3 length: 17 amino acids. Germline V gene sequence: CDR1 SEHNR, CDR2 FQNEAQ (reference sequence). This chain's CDR3 is CASSLGPGKNSYNEQFF. The CDR3 region has the DNA TGTGCCAGCAGCTTAGGGCCCGGCAAGAACTCCTACAATGAGCAGTTCTTC.

This clonotype has more than one count but fewer than ten. An end of the junction does not agree with germline; a read error may underlie this. V is TRBV25-1 and J is TRBJ2-3, with D perhaps matching TRBD1 (6 bases). This CDR3 contains 15 residues. Germline V gene sequence: CDR1 MGHDK, CDR2 SYGVNS. The CDR3 protein is CASSAEGDGTDTQYF. In DNA form, the CDR3 reads TGTGCCAGTAGTGCAGAGGGGGATGGCACAGATACGCAGTATTTT.

Only a few counts were recorded for this clonotype. The rearrangement links TRBV20-1 to TRBJ2-5, with TRBD2 identical over 15 bases. J lost 4 bases, V lost 1 base, and 10 bases had no gene match. The CDR3 has 18 amino acids. The germline gives CDR1 DFQATT, CDR2 SNEGSKA (reference sequence). CDR3 sequence: CSARAWTSGRASAETQYF. In DNA, the CDR3 is TGCAGTGCTAGAGCGTGGACTAGCGGGAGGGCGAGTGCAGAGACCCAGTACTTC.

The DNA for the CDR3 is TGTGCCAGTCCTATCTACGAGCAGTACTTC. It is translated as CASPIYEQYF. The chain has TRBV19 and TRBJ2-7, with no clear D. The germline V gene encodes CDR1 LNHDA and CDR2 SQIVND (reference sequence). The ends were cut back, 8 bases at V and 3 bases at J, with 5 bases in the middle. The CDR3 spans 10 residues.

This clonotype was observed a handful of times. This chain uses TRBV10-3 with TRBJ2-6, with 7 bases fitting TRBD1. This CDR3 comprises 15 residues. With V trimmed by 3 bases and J by 2 bases, 1 base remained unmatched. Per germline, CDR1 ENHRY and CDR2 SYGVKD. CDR3 DNA: TGTGCCATCAGTGATCAGGGGGCTGGGGCCAACGTCCTGACTTTC. Protein: CAISDQGAGANVLTF.

This clonotype was picked up many times. This chain joins TRBV5-1 and TRBJ1-1; 7 nucleotides match TRBD1. CDR1 SGHRS and CDR2 YFSETQ come from the germline V gene. The trim removed 3 bases at V and 1 base at J, leaving 6 bases unmatched. The CDR3 length is 15 residues. CDR3 coding DNA: TGCGCCAGCAGCTCCGTCCAGGGGGGGAACACTGAAGCTTTCTTT. Encoded protein: CASSSVQGGNTEAFF.

This clonotype was counted many times. This chain uses TRBV11-2 with TRBJ2-5; D gene ambiguous. Trimming removed 5 bases at V and 5 bases at J, with 18 bases between. The CDR3 loop spans 15 amino acids. Germline V gene data show CDR1 as SGHAT and CDR2 as FQNNGV. CDR3 protein: CASSREPNQGETQYF. CDR3 in DNA: TGTGCCAGCAGCCGTGAACCCAACCAAGGGGAGACCCAGTACTTC.

This clonotype was found many times. The V call is TRBV20-1, the J call TRBJ2-5; D uncertain. The germline gives CDR1 DFQATT, CDR2 SNEGSKA (reference sequence). V lost 3 bases and J 1 base, leaving 12 bases between the germline ends. The CDR3 runs to 14 residues. The CDR3 reads CSASPVGGQETQYF. Here the CDR3 DNA reads TGCAGTGCTAGCCCCGTGGGCGGCCAAGAGACCCAGTACTTC.

This clonotype appeared many times. The V and J genes are TRBV30 and TRBJ1-1, with D unclear. There are 17 residues in the CDR3. Trimming cost V 5 bases and J 1 base, with 23 bases left between them. In germline, CDR1 is GTSNPN, CDR2 SVGIG (reference sequence). CDR3 amino acids: CAWDGTAGNYQNTEAFF. As DNA, the CDR3 is TGTGCCTGGGATGGCACCGCGGGGAATTACCAGAACACTGAAGCTTTCTTT.

This clonotype has more than one count but fewer than ten. The CDR3 loop is CASSSLTGNKGTEAFF. The CDR3 coding sequence is TGTGCCAGCAGCTCCCTGACAGGGAATAAGGGCACTGAAGCTTTCTTT. The chain has TRBV5-4 and TRBJ1-1; 7 nucleotides line up with TRBD1. V shed 3 bases, J shed 4 bases, and the junction held 12 bases outside the gene matches. This CDR3 region has 16 residues. Germline CDR1 and CDR2: SGHNT and YYREEE (reference sequence).

This clonotype was detected many times. The V call is TRBV27, the J call TRBJ1-4, with a weak D call TRBD1 (5 bases). The germline V gene encodes CDR1 MNHEY and CDR2 SMNVEV (reference sequence). The CDR3 runs to 17 residues. V lost 5 bases and J 0 bases, leaving 16 bases between the germline ends. The CDR3 nucleotides read TGTGCCAGCAGTCCGGGGCAGGGCCACGCAACTAATGAAAAACTGTTTTTT. As protein: CASSPGQGHATNEKLFF.

The chain recombines TRBV11-2 with TRBJ2-5; a possible D gene is TRBD2 (5 bases). V was clipped by 3 bases and J by 2 bases, with 7 bases between them. Germline values: CDR1 SGHAT, CDR2 FQNNGV. The CDR3 sequence is 13 residues long. CDR3 residues: CASSLSGQETQYF. DNA for the CDR3: TGTGCCAGCAGCTTGTCGGGGCAAGAGACCCAGTACTTC.

This clonotype came up a few times. This chain links TRBV20-1 with TRBJ2-3; TRBD2 agrees at 9 bases. The V gene end was trimmed by 2 bases and the J gene end by 6 bases; junction bases not matched to a gene: 9. Germline CDR1 reads DFQATT; CDR2 reads SNEGSKA (reference sequence). The length of the CDR3 is 15 residues. Here the CDR3 reads CSARPGTSTRDTQYF. In DNA, the CDR3 is TGCAGTGCTAGACCCGGGACTAGCACACGGGATACGCAGTATTTT.

Of note for this clonotype: An end of the junction does not agree with germline; a read error may underlie this. This sequence joins TRBV7-7 and TRBJ2-1; 8 bases map to TRBD2. CDR3 length: 15 amino acids. Germline V gene data show CDR1 as SSHAT and CDR2 as FNYEAQ (reference sequence). The CDR3 loop reads CASSFWLAGYNEQFF. The CDR3 region has the DNA TGTGCTAGCAGCTTCTGGCTAGCGGGTTACAATGAGCAGTTCTTC.

In its sample, this clonotype was seen a few times. Here the CDR3 DNA reads TGTGCCAGCGGGGCGATAAAAGACGTGTCACTGTTTTTT. Its protein is CASGAIKDVSLFF. The chain is built from TRBV12-3 or TRBV12-4 and TRBJ1-4; maybe TRBD1 (5 bases). Trimming removed 8 bases from V and 13 bases from J, with 20 bases in between. This CDR3 contains 13 residues.

The chain is built from TRBV7-9 and TRBJ2-1; D uncertain. The CDR3 is 12 residues long. Germline V gene data show CDR1 as SEHNR and CDR2 as FQNEAQ (reference sequence). Trimming cost V 1 base and J 15 bases, with 13 bases left between them. CDR3 residues: CASSLEGQESFF. The CDR3 DNA reads TGTGCCAGCAGCTTAGAAGGGCAAGAGTCGTTCTTC. Variable domain in full (rest from reference TRBV7-9 and TRBJ2-1): DTGVSQNPRHKITKRGQNVTFRCDPISEHNRLYWYRQTLGQGPEFLTYFQNEAQLEKSRLLSDRFSAERPKGSFSTLEIQRTEQGDSAMYLCASSLEGQESFFGPGTRLTVL.

The gene calls are TRBV27 and TRBJ2-7, with D tentatively TRBD1 (5 bases). V dropped 6 bases and J dropped 7 bases, with 19 bases sitting between them. CDR3 length equals 14 residues. Germline assignment: CDR1 MNHEY and CDR2 SMNVEV (reference sequence). DNA of the CDR3: TGTGCCAGCAGCTCCTGGGGCCCTTCTGGAGAGCAGTACTTC. The encoded protein is CASSSWGPSGEQYF.

This clonotype occurred a few times. The rearrangement uses TRBV5-1 and TRBJ2-1; D may match TRBD1 or TRBD2 (6 bases each). This CDR3 has 13 residues. V was trimmed by 0 bases and J by 9 bases, leaving 10 bases between them. Germline CDR1 and CDR2: SGHRS and YFSETQ. The CDR3 loop reads CASSLVGGGEQFF. The CDR3, as DNA: TGCGCCAGCAGCTTGGTGGGGGGCGGTGAGCAGTTCTTC.

Many counts were recorded for this clonotype. The V gene is TRBV4-1, the J gene TRBJ2-1, with 9 bases fitting TRBD1. The CDR3 has 17 amino acids. The V and J ends lost 1 base and 0 bases, in that order; junction bases with no gene match: 4. The germline V gene has CDR1 MGHRA and CDR2 YSYEKL. This CDR3 is CASSQVGGQGSYNEQFF. In DNA, the CDR3 is TGCGCCAGCAGCCAAGTAGGGGGACAGGGCTCCTACAATGAGCAGTTCTTC.

V gene TRBV19 combines with J gene TRBJ2-2; 9 bases match TRBD1. The V gene's germline CDR1 is LNHDA and CDR2 SQIVND (reference sequence). Trimming removed 4 bases from V and 9 bases from J; junction bases left unmatched: 12. The CDR3 runs 16 residues. The CDR3 DNA reads TGTGCCAGTAGTACGTCTCCGGGACAGGGTAGAAGGGAGCTGTTTTTT. Encoded protein: CASSTSPGQGRRELFF.

The rearrangement uses TRBV4-2 and TRBJ2-2, with a possible D match to TRBD2 (5 bases). Trimming left V 0 bases short and J 1 base short, with 9 bases between. The CDR3 has 16 amino acids. Germline values: CDR1 LGHNA, CDR2 YNFKEQ. The CDR3 loop reads CASSQELVLNTGELFF. CDR3 nucleotide sequence: TGTGCCAGCAGCCAAGAACTAGTCCTGAACACCGGGGAGCTGTTTTTT.

V is TRBV12-3 or TRBV12-4 and J is TRBJ1-6, with 8 nucleotides matching TRBD1. The length of the CDR3 is 15 residues. With V trimmed by 4 bases and J by 7 bases, 6 bases remained unmatched. The CDR3 bases are TGTGCCAGCAGTTCCGCAGGGGGCGTAAATTCACCCCTCCACTTT. The encoded protein is CASSSAGGVNSPLHF.

This clonotype was detected many times. The V gene is TRBV12-3 or TRBV12-4, the J gene TRBJ2-1, with TRBD1 matching 8 bases. The CDR3 extends over 14 amino acids. The J segment lost 7 bases and the V segment lost 5 bases, leaving 7 bases of the junction unmatched. CDR3 DNA sequence: TGTGCCAGCAGTACCTCGCAGGGGGCAAATGAGCAGTTCTTC. It codes for CASSTSQGANEQFF.

This clonotype was picked up many times. The chain links TRBV20-1 to TRBJ2-7; tentatively, D is TRBD1 (6 bases). In germline, CDR1 is DFQATT, CDR2 SNEGSKA (reference sequence). V shed 0 bases and J shed 4 bases, with 16 bases lying between them. This CDR3 contains 15 residues. The CDR3 is CSARDRETGGYEQYF. For the CDR3, the DNA is TGCAGTGCTAGAGATCGTGAGACAGGTGGATACGAGCAGTACTTC.

The chain has TRBV29-1 and TRBJ2-7, with D possibly matching TRBD1 (5 bases). Per the germline V gene, CDR1 is SQVTM and CDR2 is ANQGSEA. The CDR3 runs to 12 residues. Between the trimmed V and J ends, which lost 6 bases and 2 bases, there was a span of 11 bases. Here the CDR3 DNA reads TGCAGCGTGGGGCCCGGCCCCTACGAGCAGTACTTC. Amino acids: CSVGPGPYEQYF.

This clonotype was counted a few times. J is TRBJ2-3 and V is TRBV6-6; 8 bases match TRBD1. This CDR3 comprises 17 residues. From germline, CDR1 is MNHNY and CDR2 SVGAGI (reference sequence). Trimming removed 7 bases from V and 0 bases from J; junction bases left unmatched: 12. CDR3 protein: CASILRTGTSSTDTQYF. The CDR3 DNA reads as TGTGCCAGCATTCTCCGGACAGGGACATCTAGCACAGATACGCAGTATTTT.

A few counts support this clonotype. The J gene is TRBJ1-6, the V gene TRBV28; D perhaps matches TRBD1 (6 bases). This CDR3 has 17 residues. Germline V gene lookup returns CDR1 MDHEN and CDR2 SYDVKM. The V gene lost 6 bases and the J gene lost 5 bases, with 20 bases spanning the gap. CDR3 in amino acids: CASSPLSGTTNNSPLHF. In DNA, the CDR3 is TGTGCCAGCAGCCCTCTTTCTGGGACAACCAATAATTCACCCCTCCACTTT.